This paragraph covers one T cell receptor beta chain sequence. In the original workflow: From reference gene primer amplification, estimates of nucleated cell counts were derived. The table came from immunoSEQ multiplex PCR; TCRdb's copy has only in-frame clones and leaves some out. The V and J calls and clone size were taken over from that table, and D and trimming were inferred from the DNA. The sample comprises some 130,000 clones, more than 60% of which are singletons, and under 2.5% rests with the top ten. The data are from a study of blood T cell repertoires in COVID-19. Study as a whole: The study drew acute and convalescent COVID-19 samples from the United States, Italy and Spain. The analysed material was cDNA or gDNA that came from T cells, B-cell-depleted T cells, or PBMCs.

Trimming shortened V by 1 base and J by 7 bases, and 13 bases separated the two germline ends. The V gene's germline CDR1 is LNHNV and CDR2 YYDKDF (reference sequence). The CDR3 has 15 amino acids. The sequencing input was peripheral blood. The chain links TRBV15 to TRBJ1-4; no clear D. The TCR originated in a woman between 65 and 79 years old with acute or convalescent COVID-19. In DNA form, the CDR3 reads TGTGCCACCAGCAGAGTTAGAGGGCTAGGTGAAAAACTGTTTTTT. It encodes CATSRVRGLGEKLFF.